This T cell receptor (beta chain) was sequenced in a study of OX40 agonist ivuxolimab in advanced cancers. Notes on the study in general: Expansion of clones was among the lowest in partial responders at 0.1-3.0 mg/kg. Both CD4+ and CD8+ T cell populations in blood had undergone clonal expansion by week 6 at 0.1 to 3.0 mg/kg.

V shed 1 base and J shed 1 base, with 7 bases lying between them. Germline CDR1 and CDR2: MDHEN and SYDVKM. The CDR3 consists of 14 residues. On this clone: The antigen is not known.

Produced via immunoSEQ multiplex PCR; TCRdb's table is partial and in-frame only. Altogether 60,000 to 70,000 clones are present, 87% being singletons, with the ten largest covering roughly 4%. The gene calls are TRBV28 and TRBJ2-5, with D unresolved. The source was CD4+ or CD8+ T cells sorted from blood, collected in a trial of the OX40 agonist ivuxolimab. The clonotype originates from an adult with an advanced solid tumor such as melanoma, head and neck, liver or kidney cancer. This CDR3 is CASSLSPVQETQYF. CDR3 coding DNA: TGTGCCAGCAGTTTATCTCCAGTCCAAGAGACCCAGTACTTC.